This TCR beta chain is drawn from a study of sequential checkpoint blockade in melanoma. Across the whole study: Randomization was 1:1 between first-line nivolumab→ipilimumab and ipilimumab→nivolumab. Maintenance nivolumab came after either treatment sequence.

V dropped 3 bases and J dropped 8 bases, with 13 bases sitting between them. Germline CDR1 is GTSNPN and CDR2 is SVGIG (reference sequence). The CDR3 loop spans 12 amino acids. The table came from immunoSEQ multiplex PCR; TCRdb's copy has only in-frame clones and leaves some out. The profile covers about 10,000 clones, with approximately 71% appearing a single time and about 12% taken by the ten largest. Treatment in this sample: randomized to nivolumab then ipilimumab (arm A) or the reverse (arm B). DNA-damaging chemotherapy had not been given to any patient beforehand. From thawed PBMCs, live CD3+CD8+ cells negative for CD19 and CD56 were sorted.

Sequenced material: CD8+ T cells sorted from blood (inferred from file names), taken from a patient given nivolumab and ipilimumab in sequence. The chain joins TRBV30 to TRBJ1-2, with TRBD1 as a possible D gene (5 bases). This sequence originates from a human donor with melanoma. The CDR3 region is CAWRDAGTGYTF. The CDR3 DNA reads as TGTGCCTGGAGGGACGCGGGGACCGGCTACACCTTC.